This paragraph covers one T cell receptor (beta chain) sequence. These data come from a study of blood T cell repertoires in COVID-19. Study overall: Some COVID-19 samples were acute and others convalescent; all came from the United States, Italy and Spain. T cells, B-cell-depleted T cells, or PBMCs supplied cDNA or gDNA.

V was trimmed by 0 bases and J by 0 bases, leaving 7 bases between them. Germline lookup yields CDR1 SGDLS and CDR2 YYNGEE. The CDR3 contains 14 residues. Original handling: Amplifying reference gene primers gave estimates of nucleated cell counts. Libraries were prepared by immunoSEQ multiplex PCR; TCRdb keeps only in-frame clonotypes and omits some of them. The V and J calls and the clone size are those of that table, but D and trimming were determined from the DNA. The sample includes about 200,000 clones, 70% to 90% of them seen just once. The TCR was taken from a woman aged 45-65 years with active or convalescent COVID-19. The chain links TRBV9 to TRBJ2-7; tentatively, D is TRBD1 (5 bases). Sequenced input: peripheral blood. The CDR3 loop is CASSVGQFSYEQYF. Here the CDR3 DNA reads TGTGCCAGCAGCGTAGGACAGTTCTCCTACGAGCAGTACTTC.